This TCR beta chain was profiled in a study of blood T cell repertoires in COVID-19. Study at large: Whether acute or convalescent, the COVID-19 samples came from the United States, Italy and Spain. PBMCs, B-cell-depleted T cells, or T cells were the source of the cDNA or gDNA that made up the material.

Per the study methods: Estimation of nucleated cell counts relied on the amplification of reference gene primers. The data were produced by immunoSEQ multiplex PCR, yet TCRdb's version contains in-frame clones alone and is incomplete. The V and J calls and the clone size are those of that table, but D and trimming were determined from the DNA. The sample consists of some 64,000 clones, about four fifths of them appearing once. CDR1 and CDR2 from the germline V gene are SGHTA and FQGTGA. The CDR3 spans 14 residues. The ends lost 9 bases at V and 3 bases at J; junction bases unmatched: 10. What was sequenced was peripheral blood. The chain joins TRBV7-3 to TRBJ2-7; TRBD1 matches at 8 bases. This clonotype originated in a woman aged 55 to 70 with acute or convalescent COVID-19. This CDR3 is CARRGDRSHYEQYF. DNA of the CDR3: TGTGCCAGGCGTGGGGACAGGAGCCACTACGAGCAGTACTTC. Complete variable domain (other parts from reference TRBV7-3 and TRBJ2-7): GAGVSQTPSNKVTEKGKYVELRCDPISGHTALYWYRQSLGQGPEFLIYFQGTGAADDSGLPNDRFFAVRPEGSVSTLKIQRTERGDSAVYLCARRGDRSHYEQYFGPGTRLTVT.